The source of this T cell receptor (beta chain) is a study of T cells in Graves' hyperthyroidism and ophthalmopathy. This clonotype was seen many times. Graves' hyperthyroidism without ophthalmopathy progression within 18 months was termed stable. The patients, who ranged from 18 to 65 in age, presented with newly diagnosed hyperthyroidism lasting under 2 months. Uncontrolled infection, other autoimmune disease, pregnancy and lactation each barred patients from inclusion. Amplification targeted TCR beta CDR3 regions from RNA transcripts. HTBI primers drove first-round RT-PCR of the TCR CDR3. MiXCR, applied by TCRdb to the multiplex PCR reads, yields one record per CDR3 protein. The sample has 650,000 to 700,000 distinct CDR3 sequences; roughly 17% are singletons. Losses at the gene ends were 5 bases for V and 7 bases for J; bases not matched to a gene: 21. This CDR3 spans 19 amino acids. Germline CDR1 and CDR2: MNHNS and SASEGT.

V gene TRBV6-1 combines with J gene TRBJ2-1; TRBD2 matches at 9 bases. Sequenced input: blood. The receptor was derived from a man aged 50-60 years with Graves' hyperthyroidism. The DNA of the CDR3 is TGTGCCAGCAGTTACAGCTCTTACGTTAGCGGGAGTACTTGGAATGAGCAGTTCTTC. Its protein is CASSYSSYVSGSTWNEQFF.